Sequencing of this T cell receptor beta chain was carried out in a study of T cell responses to AZD1222 COVID-19 vaccine. Study conclusions and caveats: Spike was spanned by vaccine-associated CD4 TCRs, which were dominant at 160-218 and 743-854. Donors in the cohort were predominantly white British and more often female, and clonal diversity was possibly underestimated. Compared with day 0, the breadth and depth of the Spike-specific TCR repertoire rose significantly after two doses of AZD1222.

V lost 7 bases and J 9 bases, leaving 19 bases between the germline ends. CDR1 is LNHDA and CDR2 is SQIVND in the germline V gene (reference sequence). There are 14 residues in the CDR3. Details on this clone: What it binds is unknown.

Only in-frame clones appear in the TCRdb table, and some are missing; sequencing was by immunoSEQ multiplex PCR. The data show 95,000 to 150,000 clones, with about 91% seen just once and approximately 1.7% held by the top ten. This TCR was sampled from an adult in good health. The J gene is TRBJ1-5, the V gene TRBV19, with D possibly matching TRBD1 (5 bases). The sequenced sample was peripheral blood, obtained on day 0 of AZD1222 vaccination. Here the CDR3 DNA reads TGTGCCAGTACCCTAGGGGCAGGTAGTGGGCCCCAGCATTTT. It yields the protein CASTLGAGSGPQHF. Variable domain in full (rest from reference TRBV19 and TRBJ1-5): DGGITQSPKYLFRKEGQNVTLSCEQNLNHDAMYWYRQDPGQGLRLIYYSQIVNDFQKGDIAEGYSVSREKKESFPLTVTSAQKNPTAFYLCASTLGAGSGPQHFGDGTRLSIL.